This entry features one T cell receptor (beta chain) sequence. Its antigen is currently not known. Base qualities are missing; no much larger clone stands one base away. The CDR3 starts with the cysteine, ends with the phenylalanine, and has 14 residues. This entry keeps only the CDR3 DNA: 42 bases, framed from base 1. At the junction V is shortened by 3 bases and J by 0 bases; bases outside the gene matches: 4. From a lookup of the germline V gene (reference sequence), CDR1 and CDR2 are GTSNPN and SVGIG. TCRbeta CDR3 regions were sequenced with the immunoSEQ Assay. After extraction, genomic DNA underwent amplification by bias-controlled multiplex PCR, followed by high-throughput sequencing. Concerning the study's data processing: Collapsing and filtering of sequences were performed to quantify the absolute abundance of each unique TCRbeta CDR3 region. T cell fraction was estimated by normalizing TCRbeta template counts to usable DNA, with usable DNA measured through amplification of reference genes found in all nucleated cells. Repertoire TCRs were annotated as SARS-CoV-2-specific by exact matching of V gene, CDR3 amino acid sequence and J gene to a known reactive TCR set. The reference SARS-CoV-2 TCR set was obtained from MIRA and was filtered for enrichment in COVID-19-positive ImmuneCODE repertoires, whereby public or cross-reactive TCRs were removed. Based on the MIRA antigens, annotated TCRs were further analysed at the level of specific ORF or position within ORF. Breadth was defined as annotated unique rearrangements over total unique productive rearrangements; depth was the summed frequency of those rearrangements. TCR breadth was compared between groups using two-sided Wilcoxon rank-sum tests. TCRdb retrieved this table from immuneACCESS and kept in-frame rearrangements only. Not all clones are present; in checked studies, unresolved V genes account for under half, and no reason is known for the remainder. V, J and clone size were drawn from that table, and D and trimming were deduced from the DNA. For this sample there are about 680,000 clones; 80% to 90% appear just once. The top ten clonotypes cover nearly 1.5% of the sample.

The data stem from a study of Ad26.COV2.S vaccination and SARS-CoV-2 variants (dated by TCRdb to the early 2020s). Notes on the research overall: Donors in the vaccine arm were drawn from COV1001, a phase I-IIa trial of Ad26.COV2.S in healthy adults that was multicentre, randomized, double-blind and placebo-controlled. Ad26.COV2.S was administered intramuscularly at a dose of 5x10^10 or 1x10^11 viral particles, either as one shot or as two shots given 56 days apart. Sequencing of the TCRbeta repertoire served to evaluate the specificity and breadth of SARS-CoV-2-reactive T cell receptors following Ad26.COV2.S vaccination. The TCR-sequenced set comprised about 32 samples: some 19 Ad26.COV2.S vaccine recipients, 5 placebo recipients and 8 SARS-CoV-2 convalescent individuals. Trial participants were randomized into five groups of five: low-dose or high-dose Ad26.COV2.S given once or twice, or placebo on both occasions. Investigators did not know the trial group allocation while performing experiments and assessing outcomes.

The treatment or condition tag for this specimen amounts to: some 20 received Ad26.COV2.S at low or high dose, single or two shots; roughly 5 received placebo; per-sample allocation not given. Repertoires of vaccine and placebo recipients were sequenced from samples taken on day 63 after the first injection. In Cohort 1b, 25 or so adults aged 18-55 years were enrolled at a single site in Boston, USA, between 29 July and 7 August 2020. Ad26.COV2.S was a replication-incompetent adenovirus type 26 vector that expressed a prefusion-stabilized SARS-CoV-2 spike protein derived from the original Wuhan strain. Here is what the overall study found, with its caveats: The authors noted that total T cell responses may have been underestimated by the TCR breadth and depth analyses. The study was not powered to compare responses between vaccine doses or regimens. Vaccine and placebo recipients had similar non-spike TCR breadth, a finding consistent with the vaccine containing only spike. Substantial breadth of spike-specific CD8+ and CD4+ T cell responses was reported after vaccination. Spike-specific TCR breadth was higher in Ad26.COV2.S recipients than in placebo recipients (P = 0.0014).

This TCR was sampled from a person between 18 and 59 years old who received the Ad26.COV2.S COVID-19 vaccine or a placebo. This receptor chain uses TRBV30 and TRBJ2-7, and 8 junction bases match TRBD2. Source: peripheral blood, taken in a trial of Ad26.COV2.S vaccine versus placebo. The nucleotide sequence reads as follows: TGTGCCTGGAGGGCGGGAGGACCCTCCTACGAGCAGTACTTC. Its translation reads: CAWRAGGPSYEQYF.